This record concerns one T cell receptor beta chain sequence. This entry belongs to a study of blood T cell repertoires in COVID-19. The overall study: PBMCs, B-cell-depleted T cells, or T cells were the source of the cDNA or gDNA that made up the material.

Per the original data handling: Amplification of reference gene primers was used by the study to estimate nucleated cell counts. Profiled with immunoSEQ multiplex PCR; TCRdb holds only in-frame clones, not every one. That table gives V, J and clone size, and the DNA gave D and trimming. The sample consists of about 480,000 clones, less than 90% of them appearing once. Looked up from germline, CDR1 is SNHLY and CDR2 is FYNNEI. The V end lost 1 base, the J end lost 8 bases, and 11 bases lay between the germline ends. CDR3 length equals 13 residues. This chain uses TRBV2 with TRBJ1-2; D not certain. This sequence originates from a woman aged 45-59 years with COVID-19, enrolled during active disease. Sequenced sample: peripheral blood. CDR3 DNA sequence: TGTGCCAGCAGTGAAGACCCCTTCGAGGGCTACACCTTC. It yields the protein CASSEDPFEGYTF.